Shown below are 5 T cell receptor beta chains from a single sample sequenced in a study of breast tumors, draining lymph nodes, adjacent tissues. TCRdb recomputed calls from the multiplex PCR reads with MiXCR, one row per CDR3 protein. The sample has about 270,000 distinct CDR3 sequences, 30% seen once. Breast cancer patients provided tissue from their axillary draining lymph nodes. Specimen: axillary lymph node tissue. The receptors were sampled from a female donor with breast cancer. Some clones in this sample may be carry-over from other donors' samples.

This clonotype was found many times. The J gene is TRBJ1-5, the V gene TRBV19; a weak D match, TRBD1 (5 bases). Trimming took off 5 bases at V and 1 base at J, with 15 bases between the two ends. The CDR3 length is 16 residues. CDR1 LNHDA and CDR2 SQIVND come from the germline V gene (reference sequence). The CDR3 DNA sequence: TGTGCCAGTAGTCTCTGGGACTCCCGGAGCAATCAGCCCCAGCATTTT. Its protein is CASSLWDSRSNQPQHF.

This clonotype has just a few counts. The chain combines TRBV30 with TRBJ1-2, with D possibly being TRBD1 (5 bases). The CDR3 spans 12 residues. The germline gives CDR1 GTSNPN, CDR2 SVGIG (reference sequence). V dropped 3 bases and J dropped 7 bases, with 12 bases sitting between them. In DNA form, the CDR3 reads TGTGCCTGGAGCCCCGGGGCGACTGGCTACACCTTC. Protein product: CAWSPGATGYTF.

The chain links TRBV9 to TRBJ1-1; perhaps TRBD1 as D (5 bases). The CDR3 runs 14 residues. Trimming pared 2 bases from V and 0 bases from J, leaving 8 bases between. In germline, CDR1 is SGDLS, CDR2 YYNGEE. The CDR3 DNA reads TGTGCCAGCAGCGTTAGGGGCCTGAACACTGAAGCTTTCTTT. Residues: CASSVRGLNTEAFF. Full variable domain (outside the CDR3, taken from reference TRBV9 and TRBJ1-1): DSGVTQTPKHLITATGQRVTLRCSPRSGDLSVYWYQQSLDQGLQFLIQYYNGEERAKGNILERFSAQQFPDLHSELNLSSLELGDSALYFCASSVRGLNTEAFFGQGTRLTVV.

This clonotype has ten or more counts. The chain carries TRBV3-1 and TRBJ2-5; D is tentatively TRBD1 or TRBD2 (5 bases each). This CDR3 contains 14 residues. Between the trimmed V and J ends, which lost 1 base and 6 bases, there was a span of 12 bases. Per the germline V gene, CDR1 is LGHDT and CDR2 is YNNKEL (reference sequence). The CDR3 region has the DNA TGTGCCAGCAGCCAAGGGAGTGGGGGAAAGACCCAGTACTTC. Translating gives CASSQGSGGKTQYF.

The genes are TRBV29-1 and TRBJ1-5; no firm D call. V was trimmed by 8 bases and J by 5 bases, leaving 13 bases between them. The length of the CDR3 is 12 residues. Germline loops: CDR1 SQVTM, CDR2 ANQGSEA. In DNA, the CDR3 is TGCAGCCCGTCAGGACGGTATCAGCCCCAGCATTTT. Protein: CSPSGRYQPQHF.